A single sample gave rise to the 29 T cell receptor beta chains below, sequenced in a study of T-cell reconstitution after alpha-beta-depleted transplantation in children. Preparing the TCRbeta library involved the use of unique molecular identifiers. TCRdb re-called the PCR reads through MiXCR, storing one row per CDR3 protein. The table includes under 750,000 distinct CDR3 sequences, about 21% detected once. The sample consisted of PBMCs, mostly from graft donor cells, taken 360 days after TCRalphabeta/CD19-depleted stem cell transplant. Every receptor here comes from a boy in the first two years of life who had a stem cell transplant for acute myeloid leukemia, so the T cells may come from the graft donor.

This chain uses TRBV5-1 with TRBJ2-1; tentative D call: TRBD1 (5 bases). Trimming shortened V by 0 bases and J by 0 bases, and 7 bases separated the two germline ends. This CDR3 is 15 amino acids long. Germline assignment: CDR1 SGHRS and CDR2 YFSETQ. The CDR3 nucleotides read TGCGCCAGCAGCTTGGAACAGGCCTCCTACAATGAGCAGTTCTTC. Protein: CASSLEQASYNEQFF. Supplemented by reference TRBV5-1 and TRBJ2-1, the full variable domain reads KAGVTQTPRYLIKTRGQQVTLSCSPISGHRSVSWYQQTPGQGLQFLFEYFSETQRNKGNFPGRFSGRQFSNSRSEMNVSTLELGDSALYLCASSLEQASYNEQFFGPGTRLTVL.

The chain recombines TRBV15 with TRBJ2-5, with TRBD1 identical over 7 bases. The germline V gene encodes CDR1 LNHNV and CDR2 YYDKDF (reference sequence). The V and J ends lost 1 base and 1 base, in that order; junction bases with no gene match: 3. There are 15 residues in the CDR3. The CDR3 region is CATSRVTGPQETQYF. The CDR3 coding sequence is TGTGCCACCAGCAGAGTGACAGGGCCCCAAGAGACCCAGTACTTC.

In this sample, this clonotype turned up many times. This rearrangement joins TRBV15 to TRBJ2-2, with 9 bases identical to TRBD2. Germline V lookup: CDR1 LNHNV, CDR2 YYDKDF (reference sequence). This CDR3 spans 14 amino acids. The V and J ends lost 3 bases and 5 bases, in that order; junction bases with no gene match: 1. CDR3: CATSRRGGTGELFF. The CDR3 DNA sequence: TGTGCCACCAGCAGGCGGGGGGGGACCGGGGAGCTGTTTTTT.

V is TRBV12-3 or TRBV12-4 and J is TRBJ2-1, with a possible D match to TRBD2 (6 bases). Trimming removed 6 bases from V and 1 base from J, with 16 bases in between. The CDR3 is 16 residues long. Written as DNA, the CDR3 is TGTGCCAGCAGCACAGGAGGGGCGCCTTCCTACAATGAGCAGTTCTTC. Its translation: CASSTGGAPSYNEQFF.

This clonotype has ten or more counts. The J gene is TRBJ2-3, the V gene TRBV5-8; 8 bases agree with TRBD2. Germline-derived CDR1 and CDR2 are SGHTS and YDEGEE. With 1 base clipped from V and 2 bases from J, the junction kept 6 bases outside the gene matches. The length of the CDR3 is 16 residues. The CDR3 sequence is CASSLRGGLLTDTQYF. The CDR3 region has the DNA TGTGCCAGCAGCTTGCGGGGGGGTCTTCTCACAGATACGCAGTATTTT.

J is TRBJ2-1 and V is TRBV4-3; 9 nucleotides agree with TRBD2. V lost 0 bases, J lost 8 bases, and 8 bases stayed unmatched. This CDR3 is built from 16 residues. CDR1 and CDR2 (germline): LGHNA, YSLEER. CDR3 sequence reads: CASSQDLRGGLDEQFF. CDR3 in DNA: TGCGCCAGCAGCCAAGATCTGCGGGGGGGCTTGGATGAGCAGTTCTTC.

The chain carries TRBV3-1 and TRBJ2-3; TRBD2 matches at 9 bases. J lost 3 bases, V lost 1 base, and 5 bases had no gene match. CDR3 length: 16 residues. Germline values: CDR1 LGHDT, CDR2 YNNKEL (reference sequence). The CDR3 region has the DNA TGTGCCAGCAGCCAAGCGGCGGGGGGGCCGACAGATACGCAGTATTTT. It translates to CASSQAAGGPTDTQYF.

J is TRBJ2-7 and V is TRBV20-1; tentatively, D is TRBD2 (6 bases). V was cut by 0 bases and J by 5 bases, with 20 bases left in between. The V gene's germline CDR1 is DFQATT and CDR2 SNEGSKA (reference sequence). This CDR3 has 16 amino acids. The CDR3 is CSARDKEGFGPHEQYF. CDR3 DNA: TGCAGTGCTAGAGATAAGGAGGGGTTTGGGCCCCACGAGCAGTACTTC.

V usage is TRBV4-1 and J usage is TRBJ2-1, with a tentative D call TRBD2 (6 bases). Germline CDR1 and CDR2: MGHRA and YSYEKL. Trimming took off 8 bases at V and 8 bases at J, with 16 bases between the two ends. This CDR3 comprises 13 residues. CDR3 DNA: TGCGCCAGCGGGGCGGGACCCTTCGATGAGCAGTTCTTC. Translated: CASGAGPFDEQFF.

The chain combines TRBV7-9 with TRBJ2-3; 7 positions agree with TRBD2. V dropped 3 bases and J dropped 6; count of bases not matched to a gene: 6. The CDR3 consists of 14 residues. Per germline, CDR1 SEHNR and CDR2 FQNEAQ (reference sequence). The CDR3 region is CASSFQTSQDTQYF. In DNA, the CDR3 is TGTGCCAGCAGCTTTCAGACTAGCCAGGATACGCAGTATTTT. The variable domain in full, completed from reference TRBV7-9 and TRBJ2-3, reads DTGVSQNPRHKITKRGQNVTFRCDPISEHNRLYWYRQTLGQGPEFLTYFQNEAQLEKSRLLSDRFSAERPKGSFSTLEIQRTEQGDSAMYLCASSFQTSQDTQYFGPGTRLTVL.

This clonotype showed up many times. The rearrangement links TRBV20-1 to TRBJ1-5; TRBD1 is a possible D gene (5 bases). The CDR3 is 16 residues long. Trimming pared 0 bases from V and 7 bases from J, leaving 19 bases between. Germline V gene data show CDR1 as DFQATT and CDR2 as SNEGSKA (reference sequence). As DNA, the CDR3 is TGCAGTGCTAGAGATGTCGACGAGGGGCAAGGACAGCCCCAGCATTTT. It yields the protein CSARDVDEGQGQPQHF.

This chain uses TRBV5-4 with TRBJ2-5; possible D gene TRBD1, 6 bases. This CDR3 spans 14 amino acids. Trimming stripped 4 bases from V and 5 bases from J, with 15 bases between. Germline V lookup: CDR1 SGHNT, CDR2 YYREEE (reference sequence). DNA for the CDR3: TGTGCCAGCAGCCTAGAAGACAGGTCGGAGACCCAGTACTTC. Residues: CASSLEDRSETQYF.

This clonotype was seen ten or more times. The chain links TRBV6-2 or TRBV6-3 to TRBJ2-6, with TRBD1 as a possible D gene (6 bases). This CDR3 is 16 amino acids long. Deletions cut 1 base from V and 4 bases from J, with 11 bases between. Germline loops: CDR1 MNHEY, CDR2 SVGEGT. The CDR3 here is CASSYFDRTGANVLTF. CDR3 coding DNA: TGTGCCAGCAGTTACTTTGACAGGACCGGGGCCAACGTCCTGACTTTC.

This clonotype was counted only a few times. This chain joins TRBV20-1 and TRBJ2-5; D call uncertain. Germline CDR1 is DFQATT and CDR2 is SNEGSKA (reference sequence). Trimming removed 0 bases from V and 7 bases from J, with 9 bases in between. The CDR3 runs 12 residues. The CDR3 DNA sequence: TGCAGTGCTAGAGAAGGTGTCGGGACCCAGTACTTC. Translation gives CSAREGVGTQYF.

This clonotype was seen a handful of times. This rearrangement joins TRBV27 to TRBJ1-4; the D gene is possibly TRBD1 (5 bases). This CDR3 has 15 residues. Trimming took off 3 bases at V and 5 bases at J, with 13 bases between the two ends. The germline V gene encodes CDR1 MNHEY and CDR2 SMNVEV (reference sequence). This CDR3 is CASSLGGRVNEKLFF. The CDR3 nucleotides are TGTGCCAGCAGTTTGGGAGGCAGGGTCAATGAAAAACTGTTTTTT.

Many counts were recorded for this clonotype. The chain's CDR3 is CASSWGGMETQYF. CDR3 DNA sequence: TGTGCCAGCAGTTGGGGCGGGATGGAGACCCAGTACTTC. The chain uses TRBV6-5 and TRBJ2-5; maybe TRBD2 (6 bases). Trimming removed 4 bases at V and 5 bases at J, with 11 bases between. CDR1 is MNHEY, CDR2 SVGAGI, per germline. The CDR3 is 13 amino acids.

The V gene is TRBV11-3, the J gene TRBJ2-1, with 8 bases identical to TRBD2. CDR1 SGHNT and CDR2 YENEEA come from the germline V gene. The CDR3 length is 16 residues. V trimming: 0 bases; J trimming: 5 bases; junction bases outside the gene matches: 6. The CDR3 DNA reads TGTGCCAGCAGCTTAGATATCGGGGGGGCACACAATGAGCAGTTCTTC. As protein: CASSLDIGGAHNEQFF.

This chain links TRBV5-3 with TRBJ2-6; D is unresolved. Being an ORF, TRBV5-3 has a function that is uncertain. V lost 8 bases and J 2 bases, leaving 20 bases between the germline ends. This CDR3 comprises 17 residues. The CDR3: CASRPLGENTGANVLTF. The CDR3 region has the DNA TGTGCCAGCCGCCCCTTAGGCGAGAATACTGGGGCCAACGTCCTGACTTTC.

This clonotype was seen repeatedly, ten times or more. The V and J genes are TRBV7-9 and TRBJ1-1; the match to TRBD1 covers 8 bases. After removal of 4 bases from V and 7 bases from J, the junction contained 14 bases not matched to a gene. Germline CDR1 reads SEHNR; CDR2 reads FQNEAQ (reference sequence). CDR3 length equals 16 residues. CDR3 region: CASSSSDRVVKNEAFF. CDR3 in DNA: TGTGCCAGCAGCTCCTCGGACAGGGTTGTAAAGAATGAAGCTTTCTTT.

This clonotype turned up a few times. This chain joins TRBV6-5 and TRBJ1-4, with 7 bases matching TRBD1. The CDR3 runs to 15 residues. Trimming at V came to 0 bases and at J to 7 bases, leaving 5 bases not matched to a gene. Per the germline V gene, CDR1 is MNHEY and CDR2 is SVGAGI. CDR3 DNA sequence: TGTGCCAGCAGTTACTCGACAGGGTTCTTTGAAAAACTGTTTTTT. This gives the protein CASSYSTGFFEKLFF.

This clonotype was observed a few times. This chain links TRBV20-1 with TRBJ2-1; D is unresolved. The germline V and J ends were trimmed by 1 base and 6 bases, with 7 bases remaining between them. The CDR3 has 12 amino acids. CDR1 DFQATT and CDR2 SNEGSKA come from the germline V gene (reference sequence). The CDR3 reads CSARGALNEQFF. The CDR3 nucleotides read TGCAGTGCTAGAGGGGCACTCAATGAGCAGTTCTTC.

This clonotype was seen a handful of times. The V gene is TRBV12-3 or TRBV12-4, the J gene TRBJ2-5; D may be TRBD2 (6 bases). The CDR3 covers 12 residues. CDR3 nucleotide sequence: TGTGTATTGGGAGGATTCCAAGAGACCCAGTACTTC. Its protein product is CVLGGFQETQYF.

The chain combines TRBV27 with TRBJ2-7; TRBD1 matches 8 bases. The CDR3 extends over 13 amino acids. Germline assignment: CDR1 MNHEY and CDR2 SMNVEV (reference sequence). Written as DNA, the CDR3 is TGCACCAGCAGTTCAGACAGGGGATACGAGCAGTACGTC. Translation: CTSSSDRGYEQYV.

This clonotype was detected many times. Written as DNA, the CDR3 is TGCAGTGCTAGAGACCTGGTGTCGGGGTCCGAGACCCAGTACTTC. It yields the protein CSARDLVSGSETQYF. V and J are TRBV20-1 and TRBJ2-5; D may be TRBD2 (5 bases). V was clipped by 0 bases and J by 5 bases, with 16 bases between them. The CDR3 spans 15 residues. Germline loops: CDR1 DFQATT, CDR2 SNEGSKA (reference sequence).

The chain uses TRBV4-3 and TRBJ2-3, with unresolved D. CDR1 is LGHNA and CDR2 is YSLEER in the germline V gene. CDR3 length: 13 amino acids. V shed 3 bases and J shed 14 bases, with 18 bases lying between them. The CDR3 nucleotides are TGCGCCAGCAGCCAGGACCTGACCAAGGCAGGGTATTTT. Encoded protein: CASSQDLTKAGYF.

The V call is TRBV4-3, the J call TRBJ2-1, with no clear D. Trimming stripped 1 base from V and 5 bases from J, with 9 bases between. CDR1 and CDR2 (germline): LGHNA, YSLEER. This CDR3 contains 14 residues. This CDR3 is CASSQGATHNEQFF. The CDR3, as DNA: TGCGCCAGCAGCCAAGGGGCGACCCACAATGAGCAGTTCTTC.

This clonotype was seen more than once but under ten times. The chain is built from TRBV18 and TRBJ2-7, with 7 bases aligning to TRBD1. The CDR3 is 17 residues long. The germline gives CDR1 KGHSH, CDR2 LQKENI. The V and J ends lost 5 bases and 6 bases, in that order; junction bases with no gene match: 19. The CDR3 bases are TGTGCCAGCTCAACTACCCCAGGACAGGATATTGATTGCGAGCAGTACTTC. It is translated as CASSTTPGQDIDCEQYF.

This clonotype was detected a few times. Its ends do not fully match the called genes, so a read error is possible. V and J are TRBV13 and TRBJ2-1; 8 bases agree with TRBD1. The CDR3 has 15 residues. From germline, CDR1 is PRHDT and CDR2 FYEKMQ (reference sequence). Written as DNA, the CDR3 is TGTGCCAGCAGCCTAGGACAGGGTCGGAGCTATGAGCAGTTCTTC. This codes for CASSLGQGRSYEQFF.

This clonotype was picked up a small number of times. The chain couples TRBV24-1 to TRBJ1-2; TRBD1 is a possible D gene (5 bases). The CDR3 consists of 12 residues. Trimming stripped 4 bases from V and 7 bases from J, with 9 bases between. The V gene's germline CDR1 is KGHDR and CDR2 SFDVKD. The CDR3 coding sequence is TGTGCCACCAGTGACCCAGGGTTTGGCTACACCTTC. It yields the protein CATSDPGFGYTF.